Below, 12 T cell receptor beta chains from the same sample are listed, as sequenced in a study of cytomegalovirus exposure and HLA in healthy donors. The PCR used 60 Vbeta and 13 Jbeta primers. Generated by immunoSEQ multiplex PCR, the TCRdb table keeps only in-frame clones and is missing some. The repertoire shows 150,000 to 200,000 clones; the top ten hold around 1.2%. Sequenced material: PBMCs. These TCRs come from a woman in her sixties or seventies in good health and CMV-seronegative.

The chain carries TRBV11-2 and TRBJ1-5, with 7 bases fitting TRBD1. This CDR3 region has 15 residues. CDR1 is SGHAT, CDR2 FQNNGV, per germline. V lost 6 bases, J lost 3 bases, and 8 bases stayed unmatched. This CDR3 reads CASSDEGANNQPQHF. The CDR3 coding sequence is TGTGCCAGCAGTGACGAGGGGGCTAACAATCAGCCCCAGCATTTT.

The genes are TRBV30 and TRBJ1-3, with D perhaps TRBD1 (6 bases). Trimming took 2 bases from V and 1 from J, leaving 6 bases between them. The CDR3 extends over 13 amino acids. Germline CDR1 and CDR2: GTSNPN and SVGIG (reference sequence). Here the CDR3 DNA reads TGTGCCTGGAGTCAGGGGTCTGGAAACACCATATATTTT. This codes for CAWSQGSGNTIYF.

The CDR3 DNA is TGTGCCAGTAGTACAAGACAGGGGAACACTGAAGCTTTCTTT. Translation gives CASSTRQGNTEAFF. The genes are TRBV19 and TRBJ1-1, with 7 bases that match TRBD1. The length of the CDR3 is 14 residues. The germline CDR1 and CDR2 sequences are LNHDA and SQIVND (reference sequence). The V and J ends lost 4 bases and 1 base, in that order; junction bases with no gene match: 3.

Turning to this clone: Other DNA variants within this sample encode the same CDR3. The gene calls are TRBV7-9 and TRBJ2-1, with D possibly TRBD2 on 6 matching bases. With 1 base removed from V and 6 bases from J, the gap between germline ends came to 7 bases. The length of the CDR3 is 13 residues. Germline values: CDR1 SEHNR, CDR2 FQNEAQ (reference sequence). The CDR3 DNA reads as TGTGCCAGCAGCTTAGGGGGAGGCAATGAGCAGTTCTTC. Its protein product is CASSLGGGNEQFF.

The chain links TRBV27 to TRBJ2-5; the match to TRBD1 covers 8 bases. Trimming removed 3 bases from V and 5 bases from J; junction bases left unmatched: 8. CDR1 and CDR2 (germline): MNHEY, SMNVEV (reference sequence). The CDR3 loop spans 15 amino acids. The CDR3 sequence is CASSFRGHPIETQYF. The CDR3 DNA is TGTGCCAGCAGTTTCAGGGGGCACCCTATTGAGACCCAGTACTTC.

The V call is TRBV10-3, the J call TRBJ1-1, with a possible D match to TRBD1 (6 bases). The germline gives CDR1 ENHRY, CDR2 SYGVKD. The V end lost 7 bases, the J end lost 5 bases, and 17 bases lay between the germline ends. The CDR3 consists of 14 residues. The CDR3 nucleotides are TGTGCCATCACGGAGGGGGGGTCGATAACTGAAGCTTTCTTT. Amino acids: CAITEGGSITEAFF.

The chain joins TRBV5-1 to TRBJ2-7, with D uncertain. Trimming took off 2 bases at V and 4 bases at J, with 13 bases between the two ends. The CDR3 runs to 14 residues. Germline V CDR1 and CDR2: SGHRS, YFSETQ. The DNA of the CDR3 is TGCGCCAGCAGCTTAGTCACGGGTACATACGAGCAGTACTTC. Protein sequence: CASSLVTGTYEQYF.

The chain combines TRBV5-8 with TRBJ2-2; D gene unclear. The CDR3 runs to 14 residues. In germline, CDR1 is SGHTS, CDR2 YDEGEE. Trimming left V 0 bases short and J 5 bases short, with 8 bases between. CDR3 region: CASSLGQATGELFF. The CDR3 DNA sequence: TGTGCCAGCAGCTTGGGTCAGGCTACCGGGGAGCTGTTTTTT.

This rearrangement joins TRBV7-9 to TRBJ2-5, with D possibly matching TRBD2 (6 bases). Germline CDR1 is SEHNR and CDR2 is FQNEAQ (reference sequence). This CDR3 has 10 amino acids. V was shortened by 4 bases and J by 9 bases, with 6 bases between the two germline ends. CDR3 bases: TGTGCCAGCAGCTCGGGAGCCCAGTACTTC. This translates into CASSSGAQYF. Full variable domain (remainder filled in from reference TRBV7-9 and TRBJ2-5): DTGVSQNPRHKITKRGQNVTFRCDPISEHNRLYWYRQTLGQGPEFLTYFQNEAQLEKSRLLSDRFSAERPKGSFSTLEIQRTEQGDSAMYLCASSSGAQYFGPGTRLLVL.

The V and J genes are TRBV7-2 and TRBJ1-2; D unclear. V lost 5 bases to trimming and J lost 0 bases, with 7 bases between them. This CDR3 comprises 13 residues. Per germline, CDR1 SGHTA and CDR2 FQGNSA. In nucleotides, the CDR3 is TGTGCCAGCAGCCAATCAGCTAACTATGGCTACACCTTC. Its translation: CASSQSANYGYTF. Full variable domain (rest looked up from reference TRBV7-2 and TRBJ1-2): GAGVSQSPSNKVTEKGKDVELRCDPISGHTALYWYRQSLGQGLEFLIYFQGNSAPDKSGLPSDRFSAERTGGSVSTLTIQRTQQEDSAVYLCASSQSANYGYTFGSGTRLTVV.

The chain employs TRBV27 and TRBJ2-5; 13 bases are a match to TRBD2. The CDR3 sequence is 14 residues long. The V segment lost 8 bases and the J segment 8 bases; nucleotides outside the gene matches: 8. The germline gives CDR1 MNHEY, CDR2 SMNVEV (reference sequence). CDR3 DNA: TGTGCCAGCCAAGGGACTAGCGGGGAGGAAACCCAGTACTTC. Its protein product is CASQGTSGEETQYF.

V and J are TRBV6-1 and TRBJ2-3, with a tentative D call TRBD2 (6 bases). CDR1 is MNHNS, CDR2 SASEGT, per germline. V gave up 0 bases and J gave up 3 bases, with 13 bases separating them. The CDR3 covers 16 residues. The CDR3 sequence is CASSEATGVWTDTQYF. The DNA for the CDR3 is TGTGCCAGCAGTGAAGCGACGGGAGTTTGGACAGATACGCAGTATTTT.